Following are 19 T cell receptor beta chains from one sample sequenced in a study of blood T cell repertoires in COVID-19. TCRdb's copy holds only in-frame clones and misses some; the assay was immunoSEQ multiplex PCR. The data contain some 110,000 clones, about 79% of them singletons. Material: peripheral blood. The receptors were gathered from a woman in her sixties or seventies with acute or convalescent COVID-19.

The rearrangement uses TRBV19 and TRBJ1-1; 8 bases are shared with TRBD1. J gave up 1 base and V 4 bases, and 5 bases lay outside the gene matches. The CDR3 length is 15 residues. Germline CDR1 and CDR2: LNHDA and SQIVND (reference sequence). CDR3 nucleotides: TGTGCCAGTAGTACATCCGGGACAGGGAACACTGAAGCTTTCTTT. It translates to CASSTSGTGNTEAFF. Complete variable domain (other parts from reference TRBV19 and TRBJ1-1): DGGITQSPKYLFRKEGQNVTLSCEQNLNHDAMYWYRQDPGQGLRLIYYSQIVNDFQKGDIAEGYSVSREKKESFPLTVTSAQKNPTAFYLCASSTSGTGNTEAFFGQGTRLTVV.

The V call is TRBV6-5, the J call TRBJ2-5; perhaps TRBD1 as D (6 bases). The CDR3 covers 12 residues. V was cut by 8 bases and J by 5 bases, with 12 bases left in between. Germline CDR1 is MNHEY and CDR2 is SVGAGI. The CDR3 region is CASSGGGETQYF. The CDR3 DNA reads TGTGCCAGCTCTGGGGGCGGGGAGACCCAGTACTTC.

For the CDR3, the DNA is TGTGCCAGCAGTTACGCGGGGGACAATGAGCAGTTCTTC. This gives the protein CASSYAGDNEQFF. This chain connects TRBV6-2 or TRBV6-3 to TRBJ2-1; TRBD2 matches 7 bases. Looked up from germline, CDR1 is MNHEY and CDR2 is SVGEGT. V trimming: 2 bases; J trimming: 5 bases; junction bases outside the gene matches: 0. The CDR3 runs 13 residues.

This clone has a single count. The rearrangement joins TRBV19 to TRBJ1-1, with D unclear. Trimming removed 4 bases from V and 10 bases from J, with 19 bases in between. Germline V gene sequence: CDR1 LNHDA, CDR2 SQIVND (reference sequence). CDR3 length equals 14 residues. For the CDR3, the DNA is TGTGCCAGTAGTAAGGAACGGCGGTGGGAGGGAGCTTTCTTT. Translating gives CASSKERRWEGAFF. The entire variable domain, with the rest obtained from reference TRBV19 and TRBJ1-1, is as follows: DGGITQSPKYLFRKEGQNVTLSCEQNLNHDAMYWYRQDPGQGLRLIYYSQIVNDFQKGDIAEGYSVSREKKESFPLTVTSAQKNPTAFYLCASSKERRWEGAFFGQGTRLTVV.

This clone has more than one count but fewer than ten. The chain has TRBV29-1 and TRBJ1-1, with D hard to call. Per germline, CDR1 SQVTM and CDR2 ANQGSEA. The V gene lost 6 bases and the J gene lost 0 bases, with 5 bases spanning the gap. CDR3 length equals 11 residues. DNA for the CDR3: TGCAGCGTCAACATGAACACTGAAGCTTTCTTT. Its translation is CSVNMNTEAFF.

The chain couples TRBV6-1 to TRBJ1-6; unclear D gene. The length of the CDR3 is 15 residues. With 2 bases removed from V and 10 bases from J, the gap between germline ends came to 15 bases. The V gene's germline CDR1 is MNHNS and CDR2 SASEGT. The CDR3 reads CASSEKAGRGSPLHF. Here the CDR3 DNA reads TGTGCCAGCAGTGAAAAAGCAGGACGGGGATCACCCCTCCACTTT.

The CDR3 here is CASSLSPSGEQYV. DNA for the CDR3: TGTGCCAGCAGTTTATCGCCTAGCGGTGAGCAGTACGTC. The chain has TRBV27 and TRBJ2-7, with 7 positions matching TRBD2. Germline loops: CDR1 MNHEY, CDR2 SMNVEV (reference sequence). The CDR3 covers 13 residues. Losses at the gene ends were 0 bases for V and 7 bases for J; bases not matched to a gene: 3.

The rearrangement uses TRBV7-2 and TRBJ1-4, with 10 bases fitting TRBD1. In germline, CDR1 is SGHTA, CDR2 FQGNSA. The ends lost 4 bases at V and 7 bases at J; junction bases unmatched: 12. The CDR3 runs 17 residues. CDR3 loop: CASSSQTGGLKVEKLFF. Written as DNA, the CDR3 is TGTGCCAGCAGCTCCCAGACAGGGGGCTTAAAGGTTGAAAAACTGTTTTTT.

This clone was detected only once. The chain uses TRBV6-1 and TRBJ2-5; TRBD1 might be the D (6 bases). This CDR3 spans 16 amino acids. Germline V gene lookup returns CDR1 MNHNS and CDR2 SASEGT. V was trimmed by 3 bases and J by 5 bases, leaving 19 bases between them. The CDR3 nucleotides read TGTGCCAGCAGTGAGAGGCAGGGGATGAATTTGGAGACCCAGTACTTC. It translates to CASSERQGMNLETQYF.

This clone has a handful of counts. This chain connects TRBV7-2 to TRBJ1-1; D is unclear. V shed 5 bases and J shed 7 bases, with 14 bases lying between them. In germline, CDR1 is SGHTA, CDR2 FQGNSA. There are 13 residues in the CDR3. The CDR3 DNA sequence: TGTGCCAGCAGCCTTGGCGGTGGACTTGAAGCTTTCTTT. As protein: CASSLGGGLEAFF.

The V gene is TRBV18, the J gene TRBJ2-3, with D unclear. Between the trimmed V and J ends, which lost 4 bases and 0 bases, there was a span of 11 bases. CDR3 length: 15 residues. Germline CDR1 and CDR2: KGHSH and LQKENI. The CDR3: CASSRSAESTDTQYF. CDR3 DNA: TGTGCCAGCTCACGTTCCGCGGAAAGCACAGATACGCAGTATTTT.

The chain links TRBV19 to TRBJ1-2; tentatively, D is TRBD1 (6 bases). Trimming took 7 bases from V and 3 from J, leaving 9 bases between them. Germline lookup yields CDR1 LNHDA and CDR2 SQIVND (reference sequence). The CDR3 extends over 12 amino acids. The CDR3 DNA reads TGTGCCAGTAACGAGGGGGACTATGGCTACACCTTC. It codes for CASNEGDYGYTF.

The chain is built from TRBV6-5 and TRBJ1-5; a weak D match, TRBD1 (6 bases). This CDR3 is built from 15 residues. Trimming removed 4 bases from V and 6 bases from J, with 16 bases in between. Germline CDR1 is MNHEY and CDR2 is SVGAGI. CDR3 in amino acids: CASSSGIRGGQPQHF. The CDR3 DNA reads as TGTGCCAGCAGTTCGGGGATAAGGGGGGGTCAGCCCCAGCATTTT.

The chain recombines TRBV9 with TRBJ1-2; D is possibly TRBD1 (6 bases). The CDR3 is made up of 14 amino acids. V lost 1 base and J lost 7, with 14 bases in between. Per germline, CDR1 SGDLS and CDR2 YYNGEE. CDR3 loop: CASSVRSGAGGYTF. The CDR3 DNA sequence: TGTGCCAGCAGCGTAAGGTCAGGGGCGGGTGGCTACACCTTC.

The rearrangement links TRBV19 to TRBJ1-2, with D tentatively TRBD1 (6 bases). The CDR3 consists of 13 residues. The V end was cut by 3 bases, the J end by 4 bases, with 9 bases between. Germline V gene data show CDR1 as LNHDA and CDR2 as SQIVND (reference sequence). The chain's CDR3 is CASSITRGYGYTF. The CDR3, as DNA: TGTGCCAGTAGTATTACCAGGGGCTATGGCTACACCTTC.

The chain uses TRBV5-6 and TRBJ2-7; 11 nucleotides match TRBD1. V trimming: 4 bases; J trimming: 5 bases; junction bases outside the gene matches: 5. CDR3 length: 14 residues. Germline CDR1 SGHDT, CDR2 YYEEEE. This CDR3 is CASSPDRGLDEQYF. The CDR3 nucleotides are TGTGCCAGCAGCCCGGACAGGGGGCTGGACGAGCAGTACTTC. The entire variable domain, with the rest obtained from reference TRBV5-6 and TRBJ2-7, is as follows: DAGVTQSPTHLIKTRGQQVTLRCSPKSGHDTVSWYQQALGQGPQFIFQYYEEEERQRGNFPDRFSGHQFPNYSSELNVNALLLGDSALYLCASSPDRGLDEQYFGPGTRLTVT.

This rearrangement joins TRBV27 to TRBJ1-1, with D unclear. CDR1 and CDR2 from the germline V gene are MNHEY and SMNVEV (reference sequence). This CDR3 has 14 amino acids. V was pared by 4 bases and J by 8 bases, with 17 bases between. The CDR3 spells CASSSSSFDTEAFF. CDR3 bases: TGTGCCAGCAGTTCGTCCAGTTTCGATACAGAAGCTTTCTTT.

The rearrangement uses TRBV6-2 or TRBV6-3 and TRBJ2-7; D is unclear. The V end was cut by 6 bases, the J end by 3 bases, with 12 bases between. The CDR3 loop spans 13 amino acids. Germline V gives CDR1 MNHEY, CDR2 SVGEGT. CDR3 sequence (DNA): TGTGCCAGCAGCCAGACAAGTTTCTACGAGCAGTACGTC. Its protein product is CASSQTSFYEQYV.

J is TRBJ1-1 and V is TRBV11-2; weak D call: TRBD1 (5 bases). The CDR3 contains 14 residues. V was clipped by 1 base and J by 6 bases, with 12 bases between them. Germline V gene data show CDR1 as SGHAT and CDR2 as FQNNGV. The CDR3 nucleotides are TGTGCCAGCAGCTTAGTACCCCAGGGCCCTGAAGCTTTCTTT. Residues: CASSLVPQGPEAFF.